This T cell receptor (beta chain) was recorded in a study of cytomegalovirus exposure and HLA in healthy donors (dated by TCRdb to about 2017). In terms of the full investigation: An earlier analysis of several hundred of the donors reported approximately 280 Gb of sequence data and around 110 million unique TCR beta sequences obtained from some 170 million T cells. An early release covering some 640 HLA-typed donors comprised about 300 gigabases of sequencing data and 85 million to 100 million unique TCR sequences. Of the approximately 400 genotyped donors, over 70% fell in the genetic ancestry cluster associated with self-reported Caucasian donors. The aim of the study was to test whether cataloging public T cell receptors could identify signatures of past pathogen exposure. The study used immunosequencing to profile the T cell repertoires of approximately 640 subjects and linked those repertoires to cytomegalovirus serostatus. In addition to the first cohort of 650 to 750 subjects, a separate validation cohort of over 90 different subjects was used. The study combined high-throughput TCR immunosequencing, statistical association of individual TCRs with disease status, and machine learning to predict cytomegalovirus infection status. To study patterns of TCR occurrence, a later analysis re-analyzed previously published TCR beta repertoires from under 750 donors and added high-resolution HLA genotyping. In the later analysis, no new phenotypic data were used to find candidate immune exposures; instead, reliance was placed on TCR beta sequences and their occurrence across donors. In an earlier analysis of 587 of the donors, high-throughput TCR beta sequencing was used to judge whether each TCR beta V gene segment behaved as functional or pseudogenic. Donor age, sex, ethnicity and CMV serostatus were collected together with the repertoire data. In a later genetic analysis, genome-wide SNP genotypes for about 55% of the roughly 700 donors were used, and that subset was treated as a discovery cohort. Every repertoire in the discovery cohort had been generated on one and the same sequencing platform. Class I and class II HLA loci were covered by the typing at four-digit resolution. The number of donors typed differed by locus, with about 629-630 for A, B, C, DRB1 and DQB1, more than 500 for DQA1, 606 for DPA1, and around 430 for DPB1. Several DR-DQ haplotypes were handled as single units for association and clustering because linkage in the cohort was strong. Among some 410 genotyped donors of the cohort, an average of around 250,000 unique TCR beta nucleotide sequences was sequenced per donor, of which roughly 18% were non-productive. Here is what the overall study found, with its caveats: CMV serostatus was the only immune exposure information available for the cohort. In this cohort, only TCR beta chains were sequenced, and detectable features were limited by the absence of alpha or paired-chain data. It was suggested by the authors that the approach could potentially be generalized to other disease states and immunological phenotypes. Three of the identified cytomegalovirus-associated TCR beta chains were confirmed in vitro to be specific for cytomegalovirus antigens. Roughly uniform sequencing depth across donors was assumed in presence/absence analyses, although this assumption may not hold. Cytomegalovirus status was reported to be diagnosed by the classifier with high specificity and sensitivity in both the original and validation cohorts. A later analysis found that HLA-associated TCR beta chains were more clonally expanded and had lower generation probabilities than equally common non-associated chains. In a later analysis, several top co-occurrence clusters were reported to appear linked to parvovirus B19, influenza, CMV and Epstein-Barr virus. A group of highly shared sequence variants was considered likely to be a technical artifact of the sequencing pipeline. HLA typing was unavailable for some donors at each locus, so association tests used only the typed subset. In an earlier analysis of around 500 of the donors, most TCR beta V segments appeared in productive rearrangements about 90% or about 30% of the time, broadly matching IMGT annotations. Linkage disequilibrium might explain the correlated functional status among segregating V segments, but an unknown experimental factor could not be excluded. A later analysis found that most CMV-associated TCR beta chains appeared HLA-restricted, with HLA associations seemingly driven largely by CMV exposure. A later genetic analysis associated a missense DCLRE1C variant with V-gene and J-gene trimming of TCR beta chains, and an independent cohort replicated the association. Because counts were too low, under 20 rarely observed V segments, including chromosome 9 orphons, were left out of the earlier analysis of 587 of the donors. A further reported finding was that TCR beta sequences accurately predicted the HLA-A and HLA-B alleles for most subjects in the first cohort. The study gave a list of about 160 TCR beta chains associated with cytomegalovirus. Most TCR sequences were seen in very few donors, while some public TCRs were found in many individuals. A later analysis found that TCR association rates varied across HLA loci, with DRB1 alleles showing the most associated TCRs and HLA-C alleles the fewest. A later analysis associated about 17,000 TCR beta sequences with specific HLA alleles at a false discovery rate of 0.05. When HLA alleles, especially DR and DQ, strongly co-occurred, TCR associations were difficult to assign to individual alleles. Some IMGT-functional V segments, including TRBV6-2 and TRBV6-3, could not be told apart with the 87-base-pair reads, so those segments were excluded. Compared with the roughly 670-donor mean, donors in an Asian-associated ancestry cluster had fewer N-insertions in productive TCRs, according to a later genetic analysis.

Preparation of the library involved the immunoSEQ multiplex PCR assay. For the multiplex PCR, a mixture combining 60 forward primers for TCR Vbeta segments and 13 reverse primers for TCR Jbeta segments was used. A multiplex PCR assay on genomic DNA amplified the CDR3 region of rearranged TCR beta genes. The Illumina HiSeq System was used to sequence the amplified TCR beta libraries as 87-base-pair reads. As for how the authors treated the data: A later analysis tallied tens of millions of unique TCR beta chains across the approximately 670 repertoires, and roughly 11 million of those chains were shared by two or more donors. To remove PCR and sequencing errors, raw reads were error-corrected and collapsed into unique sequences using a nearest-neighbor algorithm that merged closely related sequences. Alignment of CDR3 sequences to IMGT reference sequences was used to assign V, D and J gene segments. For a sequence to be retained, at least a six-nucleotide match to both a V gene segment and a J gene segment was required. Rearrangements were classified as productive when the CDR3 lacked stop codons and remained in frame with V and J, and all other rearrangements were classified as non-productive. CDR3 was defined according to IMGT convention as the region running from the second conserved V-encoded cysteine to the conserved J-encoded phenylalanine. The earlier analysis of more than 450 of the donors excluded sequences that lacked an unambiguous match to a single V gene segment. In an earlier analysis of a few hundred of the donors, V segments were called functional above 56.7% productive rearrangements and were called segregating when the between-donor standard deviation exceeded 5%. A statistical classification framework was developed to diagnose cytomegalovirus status using the catalog of TCR beta chain sequences. A later analysis assigned V and J genes by comparing TCR nucleotide sequences with IMGT/GENE-DB human TR gene sequences. A later analysis assigned CDR3 sequences and most-parsimonious VDJ recombination scenarios with the TCRdist pipeline. In a later analysis, each TCR beta chain was defined by its CDR3 amino acid sequence together with its V-gene family, and reads lacking a unique V-gene family were excluded. To address suspected cross-contamination and a sequencing artifact, a later analysis removed some 620 highly shared, low-generation-probability nucleotide sequences. For each public chain, a later analysis derived a clonal expansion index from normalized ranks of inferred template counts within each repertoire. In a later analysis, generation probabilities were computed using a VDJ recombination model fitted to out-of-frame rearrangements, and the results were checked against IGoR. A later analysis scored TCR-TCR, TCR-HLA and TCR-CMV co-occurrence with hypergeometric tests, applying a repertoire-size bias correction to TCR pairs. False discovery rates were estimated in a later analysis by permuting HLA or CMV assignments 20 times. In a later analysis, co-occurring TCRs were grouped with DBSCAN, and TCRdist sequence similarity was added when clustering was performed within HLA-allele-positive subsets. Repertoires with fewer than 30,000 or more than 120,000 public chains were left out of co-occurrence clustering, as were about 5 repertoires with anomalous nucleotide sharing. Imported from immuneACCESS, the table was reduced by TCRdb to in-frame sequences with V and J called. These copies leave out some clones; in studies compared against another copy, an unresolved V gene accounts for under half, and the cause of the remainder is not known. The DNA was the basis for D and trimming; V, J and clone size are from that table. The sample data list about 150,000 clones, and roughly 75% of these were observed just once. In total, the top ten clones hold approximately 11% of the sample.

As for this clone: The antigen it recognizes is unknown. No base quality values were provided; no much bigger clone lies one nucleotide off.

Here V drops 5 bases and J drops 7 bases, and the junction holds 11 bases not matched to any gene. The CDR3 measures 15 amino acids from cysteine to phenylalanine. The read is trimmed to its CDR3 DNA, 45 bases read in frame from base 1. Sequences MDHEN (CDR1) and SYDVKM (CDR2) are obtained from the germline V gene. The cohort was made up of about 610 healthy bone marrow donors. All cohort members were sampled while nominally healthy, although unrecorded immune exposures were likely present. The donor tested CMV seropositive and was one of the 289 seropositive cohort members. A peripheral blood sample was provided by each donor, and peripheral blood mononuclear cells were used for TCR beta sequencing. Genomic DNA extraction from the blood cell samples was performed with the Qiagen DNeasy Blood Extraction Kit.

The TCR sequence derives from a man between 18 and 29 years old in good health and CMV-seropositive. Sample: PBMCs. Here the chain combines TRBV28 and TRBJ1-1; TRBD1 aligns with 9 central bases. The base sequence is TGTGCCAGCAGTATGACAACAGGGGGCGGTTTTGAAGCTTTCTTT. Its product reads: CASSMTTGGGFEAFF.